This record covers a single T cell receptor beta chain. The data stem from a study of blood T cell repertoires in COVID-19. The CDR3 consists of 16 residues. Germline CDR1 SGHTA, CDR2 FQGNSA. After removal of 0 bases from V and 2 bases from J, the junction contained 1 base not matched to a gene. Original methodology: Estimates of nucleated cell counts were drawn from the amplification of reference gene primers. Some clones are missing from TCRdb's copy, which holds only in-frame ones; the method was immunoSEQ multiplex PCR. D and trimming come from the DNA, and the V and J calls and clone size come from that table. The repertoire consists of a few hundred thousand clones, with around 90% occurring once and the leading ten covering roughly 1.4%.

The source of this sequence is an elderly man with acute or convalescent COVID-19. The sequenced sample was peripheral blood. This chain connects TRBV7-2 to TRBJ2-1; TRBD2 aligns across 10 bases. The CDR3 is CASSLAAGGAYNEQFF. For the CDR3, the DNA is TGTGCCAGCAGCTTAGCAGCGGGGGGGGCCTACAATGAGCAGTTCTTC.